This T cell receptor beta chain was documented in a study of multiple sclerosis patients with progressive multifocal leukoencephalopathy (dated by TCRdb to between 2018 and 2020). The study in broad terms: Peripheral T and B cells were examined in MS patients who developed PML (4 under natalizumab, 1 after alemtuzumab) and in treated patients who did not develop PML. Longitudinal follow-up was performed in two natalizumab-treated patients who later developed PML, from before therapy through 6 and 12 months to PML onset. The study aimed to detect JC virus-specific or public T-cell expansions arising at the time of PML onset.

Ends trimmed: V by 2 bases, J by 0 bases; bases unmatched to a gene: 6. The cysteine opens and the phenylalanine closes a CDR3 of 16 amino acids. The retained sequence is limited to the CDR3, 48 bases, with the frame set at the first base. CDR1 and CDR2 (SGDLS, YYNGEE) derive from the germline V gene. What the work shows at the level of the full study, not this receptor alone: In most PML patients, lower normalized Shannon entropy suggested less diverse TRB repertoires, while the natalizumab-treated controls had values close to 1. When PML developed, neither common TRBV or TRBJ gene usage nor preferential TRBV-TRBJ pairings were detected. Analysis was limited to peripheral blood, even though cerebrospinal fluid or brain lymphocytes might be more informative for natalizumab-associated PML. TRB clones above 0.5% frequency appeared only in PML patients, but expanded clones at PML onset were already present before and during natalizumab therapy. Because the cohort was small and descriptive, it remained unclear whether the findings reflect JC virus infection or general immunocompromise.

What the time point label conveys for this sample: around eleven months of natalizumab therapy. This specimen's treatment or condition label, per the study, means: on natalizumab therapy at sampling. The controls were roughly five MS patients treated with natalizumab who did not develop PML and who were sampled longitudinally. Every listed patient had earlier received interferon beta, and every PML patient was female. Blood samples at T1 and T2 were obtained at 6 and 12 months of natalizumab therapy, respectively. Isolation of peripheral blood mononuclear cells was performed by Ficoll-Hypaque density gradient centrifugation. TRB CDR3 regions were amplified from genomic DNA with the immunoSEQ two-step multiplex PCR at survey-level depth. Each PCR was spiked with synthetic inline TR CDR3 controls spanning all V-J pairings to estimate template counts and remove amplification bias. Reads went through processing to reduce amplification and sequencing bias, and quantification was done against synthetic TR CDR3 analogs. The authors processed their data as follows. In ImmunoSEQ Analyzer, raw data were processed so that out-of-frame sequences and CDR3s with stop codons were removed, with gene names following IMGT nomenclature. Normalized Shannon entropy, defined as 1 minus Pielou's evenness, served as the summary measure of repertoire diversity. Two TRB sequences were counted as identical only if the two sequences had the same V gene, J gene and CDR3. Public PML clonotypes were CDR3s shared by two or more PML-onset samples but absent earlier, in controls, and in public databases. Skylign with the observed count method was used to analyze CDR3 amino acid composition at each position. TCRdb took over this immuneACCESS table, retaining in-frame rearrangements with V and J assigned. Such tables are incomplete; in checked studies, under half of the missing clones stem from an unresolved V gene, and the remainder is unexplained. V and J calls and clone size come straight from that table; D and trimming were deduced from the DNA. The sample table lists 20,000 to 30,000 clones, approximately 90% of them with a count of one. The ten largest make up 2% to 2.5% of the sample.

This clone was recorded only once. Its specific antigen is unknown. No qualities accompany the bases; no much larger clone lies one base away. Other nucleotide sequences in the sample specify the same CDR3. The receptor was isolated from a man aged 25 to 40 with multiple sclerosis. The chain employs TRBV9 and TRBJ1-2, with 8 bases matching TRBD1. Material: PBMCs, obtained from a patient treated with natalizumab. The CDR3 protein is CASSVGTGVSNYGYTF. The DNA sequence is as follows: TGTGCCAGCAGCGTTGGGACAGGAGTTTCTAACTATGGCTACACCTTC.